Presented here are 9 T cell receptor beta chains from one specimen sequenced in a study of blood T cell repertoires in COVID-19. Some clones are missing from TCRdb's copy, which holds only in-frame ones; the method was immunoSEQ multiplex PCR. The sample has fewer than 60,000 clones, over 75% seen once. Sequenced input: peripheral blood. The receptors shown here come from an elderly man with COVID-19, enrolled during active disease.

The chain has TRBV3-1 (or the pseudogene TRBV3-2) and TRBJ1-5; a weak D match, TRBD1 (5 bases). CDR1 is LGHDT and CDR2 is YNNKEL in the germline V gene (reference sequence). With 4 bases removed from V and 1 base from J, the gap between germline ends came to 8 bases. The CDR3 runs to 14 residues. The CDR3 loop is CASSPSGSNQPQHF. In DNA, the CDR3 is TGTGCCAGCAGCCCCTCAGGGAGCAATCAGCCCCAGCATTTT.

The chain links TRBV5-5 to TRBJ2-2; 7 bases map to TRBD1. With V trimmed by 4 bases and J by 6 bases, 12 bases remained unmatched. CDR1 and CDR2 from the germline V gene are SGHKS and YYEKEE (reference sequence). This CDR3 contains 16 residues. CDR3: CASSQTPNRGSGELFF. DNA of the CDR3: TGTGCCAGCAGCCAAACGCCTAACAGGGGATCCGGGGAGCTGTTTTTT.

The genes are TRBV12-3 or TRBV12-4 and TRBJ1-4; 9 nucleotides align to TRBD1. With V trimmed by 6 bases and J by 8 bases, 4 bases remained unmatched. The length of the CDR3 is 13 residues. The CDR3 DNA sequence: TGTGCCAGCAGGAGGACAGGGGAGGAAAAACTGTTTTTT. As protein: CASRRTGEEKLFF.

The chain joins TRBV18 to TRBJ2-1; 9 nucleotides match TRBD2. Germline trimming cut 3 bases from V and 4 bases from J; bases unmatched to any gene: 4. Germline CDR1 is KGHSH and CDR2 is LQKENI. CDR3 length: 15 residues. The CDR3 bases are TGTGCCAGCTCACCCCTAGCGGGAACTTACAATGAGCAGTTCTTC. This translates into CASSPLAGTYNEQFF.

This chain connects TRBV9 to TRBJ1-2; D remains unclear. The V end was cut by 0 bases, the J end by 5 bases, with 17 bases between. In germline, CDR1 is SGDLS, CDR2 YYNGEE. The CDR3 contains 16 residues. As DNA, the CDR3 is TGTGCCAGCAGCGTAGCGGCGGGTCGAGGATATTATGGCTACACCTTC. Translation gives CASSVAAGRGYYGYTF.

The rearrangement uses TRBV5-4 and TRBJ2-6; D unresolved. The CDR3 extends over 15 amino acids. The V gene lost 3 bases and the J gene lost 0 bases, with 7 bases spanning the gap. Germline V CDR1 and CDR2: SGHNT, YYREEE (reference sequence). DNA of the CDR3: TGTGCCAGCAGCTCCCCCGGCTCTGGGGCCAACGTCCTGACTTTC. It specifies CASSSPGSGANVLTF. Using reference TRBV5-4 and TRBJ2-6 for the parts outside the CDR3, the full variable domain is ETGVTQSPTHLIKTRGQQVTLRCSSQSGHNTVSWYQQALGQGPQFIFQYYREEENGRGNFPPRFSGLQFPNYSSELNVNALELDDSALYLCASSSPGSGANVLTFGAGSRLTVL.

The CDR3 DNA reads as TGTGCCAGCAGCTTAGGGACTAGCGGGGGGGAGCAGTTCTTC. Its translation: CASSLGTSGGEQFF. This chain uses TRBV7-2 with TRBJ2-1; 14 positions agree with TRBD2. The length of the CDR3 is 14 residues. Germline lookup yields CDR1 SGHTA and CDR2 FQGNSA. The J segment lost 10 bases and the V segment lost 1 base, leaving 0 bases of the junction unmatched.

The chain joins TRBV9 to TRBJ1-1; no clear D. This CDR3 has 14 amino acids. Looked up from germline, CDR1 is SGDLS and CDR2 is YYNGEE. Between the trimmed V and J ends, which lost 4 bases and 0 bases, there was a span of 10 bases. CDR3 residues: CASSTFGLNTEAFF. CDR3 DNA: TGTGCCAGCAGCACCTTCGGGTTGAACACTGAAGCTTTCTTT.

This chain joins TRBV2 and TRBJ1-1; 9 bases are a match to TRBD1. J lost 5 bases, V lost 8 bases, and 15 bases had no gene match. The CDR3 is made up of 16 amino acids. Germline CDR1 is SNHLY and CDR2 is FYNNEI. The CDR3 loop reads CASSRRKQGARTEAFF. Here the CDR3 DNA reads TGTGCCAGCTCCCGTCGAAAACAGGGGGCGAGGACTGAAGCTTTCTTT.